This T cell receptor (beta chain) was identified during a study of T cells after yellow fever vaccination. Study-wide context: Fractions of low cell number were prepared using SMART-Seq v4 Ultra Low Input.

From the 5' RACE reads, TCRdb called clonotypes with MiXCR, one entry per CDR3 protein. The sample carries some 200,000 distinct CDR3 sequences, under 3.5% recorded once. This clonotype was counted a few times. Its antigen is currently unknown. Study-wide points: The secondary response was weaker but peaked faster, day 5 versus 15. Post-booster repertoires again held most primary-vaccination clones (96% CD4, roughly 88% CD8). It was a small share of clonotypes that appeared in both CD4 and CD8 compartments.

The CDR3 covers 14 residues. The junction had 4 bases not matched to a gene; V was cut back by 5 bases and J by 5 bases. The germline CDR1 and CDR2 sequences are SGHNT and YENEEA. The TCR was taken from a man younger than 35 who received the YFV17D yellow fever vaccine. The source material was CD4+ T cells sorted from PBMCs, sampled 10 days after the yellow fever booster vaccination. The chain has TRBV11-3 and TRBJ2-1; 9 bases are a match to TRBD1. CDR3 protein: CASSKGQGNNEQFF. The CDR3 coding sequence is TGTGCCAGCAGCAAAGGACAGGGGAACAATGAGCAGTTCTTC. Drawing the rest from reference TRBV11-3 and TRBJ2-1, the complete variable domain is EAGVVQSPRYKIIEKKQPVAFWCNPISGHNTLYWYLQNLGQGPELLIRYENEEAVDDSQLPKDRFSAERLKGVDSTLKIQPAELGDSAVYLCASSKGQGNNEQFFGPGTRLTVL.